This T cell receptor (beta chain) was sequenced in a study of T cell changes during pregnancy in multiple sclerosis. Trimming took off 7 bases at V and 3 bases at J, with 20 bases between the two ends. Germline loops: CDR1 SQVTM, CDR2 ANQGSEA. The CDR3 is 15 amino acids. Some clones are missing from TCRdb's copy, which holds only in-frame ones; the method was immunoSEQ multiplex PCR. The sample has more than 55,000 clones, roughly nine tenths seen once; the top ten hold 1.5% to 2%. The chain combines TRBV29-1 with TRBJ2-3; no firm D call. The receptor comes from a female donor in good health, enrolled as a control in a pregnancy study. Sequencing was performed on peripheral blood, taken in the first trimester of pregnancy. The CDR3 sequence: CSGQRVQTTTDTQYF. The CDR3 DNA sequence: TGCAGCGGCCAGCGTGTCCAAACCACAACAGATACGCAGTATTTT.